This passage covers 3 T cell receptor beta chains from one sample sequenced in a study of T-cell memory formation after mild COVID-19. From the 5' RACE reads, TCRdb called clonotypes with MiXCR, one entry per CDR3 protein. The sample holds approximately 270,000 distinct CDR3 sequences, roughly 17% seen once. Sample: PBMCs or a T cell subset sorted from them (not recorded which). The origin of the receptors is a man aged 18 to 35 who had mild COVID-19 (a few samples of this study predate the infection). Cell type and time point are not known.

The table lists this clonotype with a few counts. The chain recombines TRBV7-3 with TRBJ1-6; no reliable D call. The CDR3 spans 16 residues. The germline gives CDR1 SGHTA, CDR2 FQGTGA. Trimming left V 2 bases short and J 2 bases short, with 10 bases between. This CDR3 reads CASSLLGRAYNSPLHF. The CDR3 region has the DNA TGTGCCAGCAGCTTATTGGGGAGAGCCTATAATTCACCCCTCCACTTT.

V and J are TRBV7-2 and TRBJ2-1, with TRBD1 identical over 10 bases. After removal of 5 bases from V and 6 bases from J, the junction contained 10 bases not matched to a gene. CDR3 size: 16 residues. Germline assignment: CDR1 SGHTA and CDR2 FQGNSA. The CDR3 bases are TGTGCCAGCAGCCATCGACAGGGGGCGAGCCCCAATGAGCAGTTCTTC. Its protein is CASSHRQGASPNEQFF.

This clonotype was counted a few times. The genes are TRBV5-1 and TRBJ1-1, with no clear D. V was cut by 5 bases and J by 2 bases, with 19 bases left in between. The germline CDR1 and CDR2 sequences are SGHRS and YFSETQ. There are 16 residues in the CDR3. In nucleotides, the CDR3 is TGCGCCAGCAGACCGGCCCAAGAAGTGGGTAACACTGAAGCTTTCTTT. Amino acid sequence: CASRPAQEVGNTEAFF. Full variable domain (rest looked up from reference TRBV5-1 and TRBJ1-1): KAGVTQTPRYLIKTRGQQVTLSCSPISGHRSVSWYQQTPGQGLQFLFEYFSETQRNKGNFPGRFSGRQFSNSRSEMNVSTLELGDSALYLCASRPAQEVGNTEAFFGQGTRLTVV.